Following are 32 T cell receptor beta chains from one sample sequenced in a study of blood T cell repertoires in COVID-19. The method was immunoSEQ multiplex PCR; TCRdb's version includes in-frame clones alone and lacks a portion of them. The table lists about 210,000 clones, 75% to 90% of them singletons. Sequencing was done on a sample of peripheral blood. Every receptor here comes from a woman in her forties with acute or convalescent COVID-19.

The genes are TRBV5-1 and TRBJ2-3; possible D gene TRBD2, 5 bases. The germline V gene encodes CDR1 SGHRS and CDR2 YFSETQ. The V and J ends lost 2 bases and 0 bases respectively, with 7 bases between them. There are 14 residues in the CDR3. CDR3: CASSFPGSTDTQYF. For the CDR3, the DNA is TGCGCCAGCAGCTTCCCGGGGAGCACAGATACGCAGTATTTT.

This chain links TRBV27 with TRBJ2-5; D may be TRBD1 (6 bases). Germline V gene lookup returns CDR1 MNHEY and CDR2 SMNVEV (reference sequence). The V end was cut by 6 bases, the J end by 5 bases, with 13 bases between. The CDR3 extends over 13 amino acids. The CDR3 spells CASRTDRFETQYF. In DNA, the CDR3 is TGTGCCAGCAGAACGGACAGATTTGAGACCCAGTACTTC.

This rearrangement joins TRBV18 to TRBJ1-1, with 7 bases identical to TRBD1. Trimming at V came to 1 base and at J to 2 bases, leaving 4 bases not matched to a gene. CDR1 and CDR2 from the germline V gene are KGHSH and LQKENI. This CDR3 is 15 amino acids long. CDR3 residues: CASSPRGQVNTEAFF. The CDR3 DNA is TGTGCCAGCTCACCACGAGGACAGGTAAACACTGAAGCTTTCTTT.

The chain couples TRBV15 to TRBJ1-5; tentatively, D is TRBD1 (5 bases). Germline V gene data show CDR1 as LNHNV and CDR2 as YYDKDF (reference sequence). The V and J ends lost 9 bases and 0 bases respectively, with 15 bases between them. This CDR3 contains 15 residues. CDR3 amino acids: CATLAGGISNQPQHF. Written as DNA, the CDR3 is TGTGCCACGTTAGCTGGGGGGATTAGCAATCAGCCCCAGCATTTT.

The V call is TRBV5-6, the J call TRBJ1-6; tentative D call: TRBD1 (6 bases). V was cut by 2 bases and J by 6 bases, with 9 bases left in between. Germline loops: CDR1 SGHDT, CDR2 YYEEEE. The CDR3 has 14 amino acids. The CDR3: CASSLTGTNSPLHF. The CDR3 region has the DNA TGTGCCAGCAGCTTAACAGGGACTAATTCACCCCTCCACTTT. The variable domain in full, with the rest retrieved from reference TRBV5-6 and TRBJ1-6, is DAGVTQSPTHLIKTRGQQVTLRCSPKSGHDTVSWYQQALGQGPQFIFQYYEEEERQRGNFPDRFSGHQFPNYSSELNVNALLLGDSALYLCASSLTGTNSPLHFGNGTRLTVT.

CDR3 residues: CASTQGVNSNQPQHF. CDR3 in DNA: TGTGCCAGCACTCAGGGGGTTAATAGCAATCAGCCCCAGCATTTT. The chain is built from TRBV6-5 and TRBJ1-5; 7 bases agree with TRBD1. This CDR3 comprises 15 residues. Losses at the gene ends were 7 bases for V and 0 bases for J; bases not matched to a gene: 6. Germline CDR1 MNHEY, CDR2 SVGAGI.

A single count supports this clone. CDR3 bases: TGCGCCAGCAGCGTCGACCCCGGCGGTTCACCCCTCCACTTT. Residues: CASSVDPGGSPLHF. The chain employs TRBV5-1 and TRBJ1-6; D is unresolved. Germline CDR1 is SGHRS and CDR2 is YFSETQ. Trimming took 4 bases from V and 9 from J, leaving 14 bases between them. The CDR3 has 14 amino acids.

The V gene is TRBV3-1 (or the pseudogene TRBV3-2), the J gene TRBJ2-4; D uncertain. CDR3 size: 11 residues. V dropped 0 bases and J dropped 15 bases, with 9 bases sitting between them. Germline loops: CDR1 LGHDT, CDR2 YNNKEL (reference sequence). CDR3 protein: CASSQEGRTYF. CDR3 DNA: TGTGCCAGCAGCCAAGAGGGCCGTACGTACTTC.

This chain joins TRBV6-1 and TRBJ1-6; possibly TRBD1 for D (5 bases). The V and J ends lost 2 bases and 10 bases respectively, with 6 bases between them. Germline V gene lookup returns CDR1 MNHNS and CDR2 SASEGT. The CDR3 has 12 residues. CDR3 DNA: TGTGCCAGCAGTGAACGGGGGTCACCCCTCCACTTT. This encodes CASSERGSPLHF.

The rearrangement links TRBV19 to TRBJ1-6; 8 positions agree with TRBD1. V trimming: 10 bases; J trimming: 6 bases; junction bases outside the gene matches: 8. The CDR3 runs to 14 residues. The germline gives CDR1 LNHDA, CDR2 SQIVND (reference sequence). The CDR3 nucleotides are TGTGCCAAATACAGGGGGTACACTAATTCACCCCTCCACTTT. Its translation: CAKYRGYTNSPLHF.

The V and J genes are TRBV11-3 and TRBJ2-1, with 10 bases aligning to TRBD1. The CDR3 length is 15 residues. CDR1 and CDR2 (germline): SGHNT, YENEEA. J was trimmed by 7 bases and V by 1 base; bases with no gene match: 4. The CDR3 is CASSLGQGALNEQFF. The DNA of the CDR3 is TGTGCCAGCAGCTTAGGACAGGGGGCGTTAAATGAGCAGTTCTTC.

The chain uses TRBV4-1 and TRBJ2-4; 9 nucleotides line up with TRBD2. The germline V gene encodes CDR1 MGHRA and CDR2 YSYEKL. Germline trimming cut 1 base from V and 2 bases from J; bases unmatched to any gene: 9. CDR3 length: 18 residues. In nucleotides, the CDR3 is TGCGCCAGCAGCCAAGGGTCCGCGGGGGGGCAAACCAAAAACATTCAGTACTTC. This sequence encodes CASSQGSAGGQTKNIQYF.

The chain carries TRBV6-6 and TRBJ1-1, with D perhaps TRBD1 (5 bases). The CDR3 has 14 amino acids. Germline V gene data show CDR1 as MNHNY and CDR2 as SVGAGI (reference sequence). The V end lost 4 bases, the J end lost 1 base, and 10 bases lay between the germline ends. This chain's CDR3 is CASSFDRTNTEAFF. CDR3 coding DNA: TGTGCCAGCAGTTTCGACAGAACGAACACTGAAGCTTTCTTT.

The chain has TRBV5-1 and TRBJ2-1; maybe TRBD2 (6 bases). V was cut by 4 bases and J by 2 bases, with 19 bases left in between. Germline V gene data show CDR1 as SGHRS and CDR2 as YFSETQ. The CDR3 consists of 17 residues. The CDR3 DNA is TGCGCCAGCAGCCCCAGGGCGCGGGGCGGCCCCTACAATGAGCAGTTCTTC. This encodes CASSPRARGGPYNEQFF. The full variable domain, with the rest looked up from reference TRBV5-1 and TRBJ2-1, is KAGVTQTPRYLIKTRGQQVTLSCSPISGHRSVSWYQQTPGQGLQFLFEYFSETQRNKGNFPGRFSGRQFSNSRSEMNVSTLELGDSALYLCASSPRARGGPYNEQFFGPGTRLTVL.

This chain's CDR3 is CASSRGGLYNEQFF. The CDR3 DNA sequence: TGTGCCAGCAGCCGGGGGGGGCTTTACAATGAGCAGTTCTTC. The V call is TRBV3-1 (or the pseudogene TRBV3-2), the J call TRBJ2-1; the D gene is possibly TRBD2 (7 bases). CDR3 size: 14 residues. The germline gives CDR1 LGHDT, CDR2 YNNKEL (reference sequence). Trimming took 4 bases from V and 4 from J, leaving 11 bases between them.

This sequence joins TRBV6-5 and TRBJ1-2, with D maybe TRBD1 (5 bases). The germline gives CDR1 MNHEY, CDR2 SVGAGI. This CDR3 has 15 residues. Trimming shortened V by 2 bases and J by 8 bases, and 18 bases separated the two germline ends. This CDR3 reads CASSYLLRGTGGYTF. The CDR3 bases are TGTGCCAGCAGTTACCTCCTCCGCGGGACTGGGGGCTACACCTTC.

The chain's CDR3 is CASGGGTSNTIYF. The CDR3 DNA sequence: TGTGCCAGCGGGGGGGGTACATCCAACACCATATATTTT. V is TRBV27 and J is TRBJ1-3, with D perhaps matching TRBD1 (5 bases). The CDR3 covers 13 residues. Trimming left V 8 bases short and J 7 bases short, with 15 bases between. CDR1 is MNHEY and CDR2 is SMNVEV in the germline V gene (reference sequence).

CDR3 region: CASSGGRSSSGEKLFF. CDR3 coding DNA: TGTGCCAGCAGTGGGGGCAGATCGTCCTCGGGTGAAAAACTGTTTTTT. V gene TRBV6-1 combines with J gene TRBJ1-4, with a weak D call TRBD1 (5 bases). This CDR3 has 16 amino acids. V was clipped by 4 bases and J by 7 bases, with 19 bases between them. The V gene's germline CDR1 is MNHNS and CDR2 SASEGT.

V usage is TRBV15 and J usage is TRBJ1-2; TRBD1 agrees at 9 bases. Trimming removed 0 bases from V and 13 bases from J; junction bases left unmatched: 6. CDR3 length equals 13 residues. Per the germline V gene, CDR1 is LNHNV and CDR2 is YYDKDF (reference sequence). DNA for the CDR3: TGTGCCACCAGCAGAGAACCACAGGGGGCGACCACCTTC. Translating it yields CATSREPQGATTF.

This chain connects TRBV24-1 to TRBJ2-3; 7 positions match TRBD2. Per germline, CDR1 KGHDR and CDR2 SFDVKD. With 6 bases clipped from V and 1 base from J, the junction kept 3 bases outside the gene matches. This CDR3 contains 14 residues. CDR3 coding DNA: TGTGCCACCAGTCCTAGCGGACGCACAGATACGCAGTATTTT. Translating it yields CATSPSGRTDTQYF.

V and J are TRBV4-2 and TRBJ1-2; D is unresolved. The CDR3 runs to 15 residues. Per the germline V gene, CDR1 is LGHNA and CDR2 is YNFKEQ. Trimming left V 0 bases short and J 1 base short, with 9 bases between. The CDR3 DNA follows: TGTGCCAGCAGCCAAGAATACAGCTATAACTATGGCTACACCTTC. It codes for CASSQEYSYNYGYTF.

This sequence joins TRBV6-4 and TRBJ2-2; TRBD1 might be the D (5 bases). This CDR3 contains 15 residues. V lost 9 bases and J 3 bases, leaving 17 bases between the germline ends. Germline assignment: CDR1 MRHNA and CDR2 SNTAGT. This CDR3 reads CARDPPRADTGELFF. Written as DNA, the CDR3 is TGTGCCAGGGACCCTCCCAGGGCGGACACCGGGGAGCTGTTTTTT.

Only one count was recorded for this clone. The chain has TRBV5-4 and TRBJ2-5, with D tentatively TRBD1 (6 bases). The CDR3 spans 14 residues. The V end lost 2 bases, the J end lost 2 bases, and 10 bases lay between the germline ends. Looked up from germline, CDR1 is SGHNT and CDR2 is YYREEE (reference sequence). The CDR3, as DNA: TGTGCCAGCAGCTTCGGACAGACACAAGAGACCCAGTACTTC. Residues: CASSFGQTQETQYF.

This CDR3 is CASSVGGSGSPLHF. The CDR3 nucleotides are TGTGCCAGTAGTGTGGGAGGGAGCGGTTCACCCCTCCACTTT. The genes are TRBV19 and TRBJ1-6; D gene uncertain. V was trimmed by 5 bases and J by 9 bases, leaving 14 bases between them. The CDR3 extends over 14 amino acids. The germline V gene encodes CDR1 LNHDA and CDR2 SQIVND (reference sequence).

The chain carries TRBV7-6 and TRBJ2-1, with D tentatively TRBD2 (6 bases). V lost 5 bases and J 0 bases, leaving 14 bases between the germline ends. CDR3 length equals 16 residues. Germline CDR1 and CDR2: SGHVS and FNYEAQ. CDR3 protein: CASSPLGGTSYNEQFF. DNA for the CDR3: TGTGCCAGCAGCCCTCTTGGGGGGACCTCCTACAATGAGCAGTTCTTC.

This chain uses TRBV6-1 with TRBJ2-7; D is uncertain. This CDR3 contains 14 residues. V was shortened by 1 base and J by 7 bases, with 14 bases between the two germline ends. Per germline, CDR1 MNHNS and CDR2 SASEGT. CDR3 coding DNA: TGTGCCAGCAGTGAAGGCTTTACGCCCCGGGAGCAGTACGTC. It translates to CASSEGFTPREQYV.

The rearrangement links TRBV19 to TRBJ1-1, with TRBD1 matching 10 bases. The CDR3 runs to 15 residues. CDR1 is LNHDA and CDR2 is SQIVND in the germline V gene (reference sequence). Trimming took 3 bases from V and 4 from J; bases not matched to a gene: 5. The CDR3 region is CASSIRRDRGTEAFF. The CDR3 DNA follows: TGTGCCAGTAGTATCCGCCGGGACAGGGGCACTGAAGCTTTCTTT.

This clone appeared once. The rearrangement joins TRBV7-8 to TRBJ1-1; the match to TRBD1 covers 8 bases. This CDR3 has 16 amino acids. Looked up from germline, CDR1 is SGHVS and CDR2 is FQNEAQ. V gave up 2 bases and J gave up 0 bases; unmatched junction bases: 5. CDR3 nucleotide sequence: TGTGCCAGCAGCTTAACCTACAGGGGGGTGAACACTGAAGCTTTCTTT. It encodes CASSLTYRGVNTEAFF.

The J gene is TRBJ2-1, the V gene TRBV19; 7 positions agree with TRBD1. V was clipped by 3 bases and J by 1 base; unmatched bases: 6. This CDR3 is built from 16 residues. In germline, CDR1 is LNHDA, CDR2 SQIVND (reference sequence). The CDR3 DNA follows: TGTGCCAGTAGTATCCCCTGGGACAGTTCCTACAATGAGCAGTTCTTC. Its translation is CASSIPWDSSYNEQFF.

This rearrangement joins TRBV7-6 to TRBJ2-3, with D perhaps matching TRBD1 (6 bases). This CDR3 is built from 14 residues. Germline CDR1 is SGHVS and CDR2 is FNYEAQ. The V and J ends lost 0 bases and 5 bases respectively, with 9 bases between them. The CDR3 here is CASSLASRGDTQYF. CDR3 DNA: TGTGCCAGCAGCTTAGCCTCCAGGGGAGATACGCAGTATTTT.

The rearrangement links TRBV2 to TRBJ1-3, with TRBD1 identical over 7 bases. Germline assignment: CDR1 SNHLY and CDR2 FYNNEI. There are 15 residues in the CDR3. J gave up 4 bases and V 2 bases, and 5 bases lay outside the gene matches. CDR3 protein: CASSELMGQGNTIYF. CDR3 DNA: TGTGCCAGCAGTGAACTCATGGGACAGGGAAACACCATATATTTT.

The rearrangement links TRBV7-2 to TRBJ1-5; 7 bases agree with TRBD1. CDR3 size: 15 residues. After removal of 5 bases from V and 4 bases from J, the junction contained 8 bases not matched to a gene. The germline CDR1 and CDR2 sequences are SGHTA and FQGNSA. The CDR3 DNA reads as TGTGCCAGCAGCCTCCTGACAGGGTCAAATCAGCCCCAGCATTTT. Protein: CASSLLTGSNQPQHF. The variable domain in full, with the rest retrieved from reference TRBV7-2 and TRBJ1-5, is GAGVSQSPSNKVTEKGKDVELRCDPISGHTALYWYRQSLGQGLEFLIYFQGNSAPDKSGLPSDRFSAERTGGSVSTLTIQRTQQEDSAVYLCASSLLTGSNQPQHFGDGTRLSIL.